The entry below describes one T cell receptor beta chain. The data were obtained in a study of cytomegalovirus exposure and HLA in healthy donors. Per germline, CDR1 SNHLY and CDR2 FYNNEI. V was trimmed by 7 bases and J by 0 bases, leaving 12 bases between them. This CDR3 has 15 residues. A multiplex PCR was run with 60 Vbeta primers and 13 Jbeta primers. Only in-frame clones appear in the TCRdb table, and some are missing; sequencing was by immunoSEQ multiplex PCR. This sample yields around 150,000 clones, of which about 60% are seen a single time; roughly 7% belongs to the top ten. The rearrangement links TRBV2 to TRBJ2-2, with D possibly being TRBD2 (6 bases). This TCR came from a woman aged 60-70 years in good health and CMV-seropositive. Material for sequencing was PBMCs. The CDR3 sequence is CASTLARTNTGELFF. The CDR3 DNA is TGTGCCAGCACGCTAGCGCGGACGAACACCGGGGAGCTGTTTTTT.